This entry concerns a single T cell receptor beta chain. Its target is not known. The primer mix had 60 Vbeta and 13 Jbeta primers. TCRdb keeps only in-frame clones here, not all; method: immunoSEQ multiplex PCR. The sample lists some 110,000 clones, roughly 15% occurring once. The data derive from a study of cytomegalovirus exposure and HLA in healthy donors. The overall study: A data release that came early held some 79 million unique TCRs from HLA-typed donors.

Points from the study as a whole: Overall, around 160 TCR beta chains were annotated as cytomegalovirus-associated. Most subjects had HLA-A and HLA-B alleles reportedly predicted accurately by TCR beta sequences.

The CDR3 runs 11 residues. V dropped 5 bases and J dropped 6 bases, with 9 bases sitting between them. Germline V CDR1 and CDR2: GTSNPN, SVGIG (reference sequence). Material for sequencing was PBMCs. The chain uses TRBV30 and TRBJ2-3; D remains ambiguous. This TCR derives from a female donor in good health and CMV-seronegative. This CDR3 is CAWGGLDTQYF. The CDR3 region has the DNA TGTGCCTGGGGCGGCCTGGATACGCAGTATTTT.